This paragraph covers one T cell receptor beta chain sequence. Its antigen is unknown. Investigators made cDNA in eight separate reactions per sample. Template switching was used to attach UMIs, which incorporated a 6-nucleotide sample barcode. TCRalpha along with TCRbeta cDNA was subjected to two nested PCRs lasting 16 and 9 cycles. TCRdb derives one entry per CDR3 protein from the 5' RACE reads, leaving out DNA. The sample data list about 300,000 distinct CDR3 sequences. The data were taken from a study of monozygotic twins with inflammatory bowel disease. General study results and limits: Discordant twins showed the same repertoire similarity as concordant twins, possibly from limited power.

The CDR3 length is 14 residues. Germline V gene data show CDR1 as SEHNR and CDR2 as FQNEAQ (reference sequence). The sequence came from a human donor with ulcerative colitis or Crohn's disease, or a healthy co-twin of an affected twin (not recorded which). The chain uses TRBV7-9 and TRBJ1-6; TCRdb's D call of TRBD1 is untestable without DNA. The material sequenced was blood. The CDR3 sequence is CASSPRPAGSPLHF.